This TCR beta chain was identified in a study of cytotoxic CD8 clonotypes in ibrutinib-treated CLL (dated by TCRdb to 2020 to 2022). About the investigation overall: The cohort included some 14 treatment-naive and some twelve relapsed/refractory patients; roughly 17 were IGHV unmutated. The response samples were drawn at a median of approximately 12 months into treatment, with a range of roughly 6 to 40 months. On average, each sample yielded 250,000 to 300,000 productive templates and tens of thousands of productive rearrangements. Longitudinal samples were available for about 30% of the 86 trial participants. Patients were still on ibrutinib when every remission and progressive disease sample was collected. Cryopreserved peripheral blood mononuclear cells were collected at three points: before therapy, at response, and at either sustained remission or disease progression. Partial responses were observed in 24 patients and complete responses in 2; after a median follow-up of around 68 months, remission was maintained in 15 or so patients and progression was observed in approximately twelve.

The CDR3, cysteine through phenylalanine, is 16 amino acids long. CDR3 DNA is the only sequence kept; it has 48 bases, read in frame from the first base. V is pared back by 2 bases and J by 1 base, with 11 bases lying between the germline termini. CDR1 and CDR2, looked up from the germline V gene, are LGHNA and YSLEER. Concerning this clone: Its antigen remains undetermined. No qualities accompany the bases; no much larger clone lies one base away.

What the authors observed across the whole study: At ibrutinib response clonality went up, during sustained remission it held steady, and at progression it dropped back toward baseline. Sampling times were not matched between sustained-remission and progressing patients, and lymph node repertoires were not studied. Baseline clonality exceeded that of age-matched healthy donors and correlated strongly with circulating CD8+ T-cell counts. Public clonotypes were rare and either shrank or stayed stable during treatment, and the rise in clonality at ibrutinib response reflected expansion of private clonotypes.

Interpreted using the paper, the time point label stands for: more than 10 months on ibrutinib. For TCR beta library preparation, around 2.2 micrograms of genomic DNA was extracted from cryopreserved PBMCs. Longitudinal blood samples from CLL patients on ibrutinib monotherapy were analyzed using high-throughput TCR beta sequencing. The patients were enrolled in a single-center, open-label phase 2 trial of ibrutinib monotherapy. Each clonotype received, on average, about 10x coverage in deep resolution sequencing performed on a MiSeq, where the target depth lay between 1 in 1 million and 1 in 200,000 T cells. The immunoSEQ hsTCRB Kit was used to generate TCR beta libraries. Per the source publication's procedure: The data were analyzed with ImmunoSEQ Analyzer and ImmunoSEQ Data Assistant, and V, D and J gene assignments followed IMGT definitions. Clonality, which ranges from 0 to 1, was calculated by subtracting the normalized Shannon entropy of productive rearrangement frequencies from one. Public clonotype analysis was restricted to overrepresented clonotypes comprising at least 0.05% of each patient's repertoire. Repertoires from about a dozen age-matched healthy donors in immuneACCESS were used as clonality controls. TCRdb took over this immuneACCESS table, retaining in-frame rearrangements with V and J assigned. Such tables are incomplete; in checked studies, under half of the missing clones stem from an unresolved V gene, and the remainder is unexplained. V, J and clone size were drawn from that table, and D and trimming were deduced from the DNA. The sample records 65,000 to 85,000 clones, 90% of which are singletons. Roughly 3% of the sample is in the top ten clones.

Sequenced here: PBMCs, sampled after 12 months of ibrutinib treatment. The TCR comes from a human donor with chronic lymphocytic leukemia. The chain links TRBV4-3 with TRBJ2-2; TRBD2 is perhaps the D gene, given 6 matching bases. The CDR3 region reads CASSQIPGGNTGELFF. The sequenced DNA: TGCGCCAGCAGCCAAATACCCGGGGGGAACACCGGGGAGCTGTTTTTT.